This TCR beta chain came from a study of post-analysis software for immune sequencing data. About the research overall: Recorded subtypes: relapsing-remitting, secondary progressive, progressive-relapsing; some patients unannotated. Study results and caveats: The study found significantly lower normalized Chao1 diversity in multiple sclerosis patients than in controls.

The library was made from cDNA and included unique molecular identifiers. TCRdb recomputed calls from the PCR reads with MiXCR, one row per CDR3 protein. The table includes about 200,000 distinct CDR3 sequences, around 30% detected once. On this clonotype itself: As yet, its antigen is unknown.

This clonotype originated in a girl aged 2 to 17 with multiple sclerosis. The sample taken for sequencing was blood.

The CDR3 DNA sequence: TGTGCCAGCAGTTTTGCTCACCCCTACGAGCAGTACTTC. It specifies CASSFAHPYEQYF. J is TRBJ2-7 and V is TRBV12-3 or TRBV12-4, with no clear D. The CDR3 length is 13 residues. V was clipped by 3 bases and J by 2 bases, with 8 bases between them.